This TCR beta chain was recorded in a study of T-cell memory formation after mild COVID-19. This clonotype was counted between two and nine times. One entry per CDR3 protein, called by TCRdb with MiXCR from the 5' RACE reads. The table includes about 190,000 distinct CDR3 sequences, around 20% detected once. The CDR3 covers 14 residues. V shed 2 bases, J shed 8 bases, and the junction held 9 bases outside the gene matches. The germline gives CDR1 DFQATT, CDR2 SNEGSKA (reference sequence). The chain couples TRBV20-1 to TRBJ1-2; 9 bases map to TRBD1. Sequencing input: PBMCs or a T cell subset sorted from them (not recorded which). The source of this sequence is an adult woman who had mild COVID-19 (a few samples of this study predate the infection). Cell type and time point are not known. CDR3 in amino acids: CSARSSTGGLGYTF. The CDR3 nucleotides are TGCAGTGCTAGATCCTCGACAGGGGGTTTAGGCTACACCTTC.